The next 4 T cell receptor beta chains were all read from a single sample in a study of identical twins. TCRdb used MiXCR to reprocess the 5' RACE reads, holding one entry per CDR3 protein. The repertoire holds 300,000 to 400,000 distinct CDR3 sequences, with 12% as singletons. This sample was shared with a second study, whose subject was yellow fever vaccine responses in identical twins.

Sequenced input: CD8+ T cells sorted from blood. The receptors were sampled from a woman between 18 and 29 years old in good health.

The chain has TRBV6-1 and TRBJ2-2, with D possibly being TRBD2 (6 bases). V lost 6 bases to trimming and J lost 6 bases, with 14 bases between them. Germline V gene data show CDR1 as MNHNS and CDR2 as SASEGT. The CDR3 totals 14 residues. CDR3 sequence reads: CASSMTSVAGELFF. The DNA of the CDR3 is TGTGCCAGCAGCATGACTAGTGTGGCCGGGGAGCTGTTTTTT.

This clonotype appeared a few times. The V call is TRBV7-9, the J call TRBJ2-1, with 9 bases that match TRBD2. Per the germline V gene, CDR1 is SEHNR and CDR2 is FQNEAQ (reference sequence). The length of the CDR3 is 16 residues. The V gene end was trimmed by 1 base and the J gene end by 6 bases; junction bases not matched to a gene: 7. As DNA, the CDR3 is TGTGCCAGCAGCTTAGGGGCGGGAGGGCCGCCCAATGAGCAGTTCTTC. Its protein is CASSLGAGGPPNEQFF.

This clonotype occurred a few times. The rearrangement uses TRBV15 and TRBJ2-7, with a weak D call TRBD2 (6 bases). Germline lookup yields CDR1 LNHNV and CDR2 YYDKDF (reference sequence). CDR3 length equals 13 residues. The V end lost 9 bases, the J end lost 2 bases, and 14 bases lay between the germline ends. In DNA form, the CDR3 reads TGTGCCACTTCGGGAGAGTGGGCCTACGAGCAGTACTTC. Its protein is CATSGEWAYEQYF.

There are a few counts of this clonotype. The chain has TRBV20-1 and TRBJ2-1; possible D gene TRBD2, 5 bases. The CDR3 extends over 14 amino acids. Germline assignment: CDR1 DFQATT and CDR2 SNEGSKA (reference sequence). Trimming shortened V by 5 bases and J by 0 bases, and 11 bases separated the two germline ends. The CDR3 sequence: CSAVAYSSYNEQFF. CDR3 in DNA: TGCAGTGCTGTAGCGTACAGCTCCTACAATGAGCAGTTCTTC.